The 25 T cell receptor beta chains listed next were all sequenced from one sample in a study of T-cell memory formation after mild COVID-19. TCRdb independently ran MiXCR on the 5' RACE reads; one entry per CDR3 protein. The data contain 360,000 or so distinct CDR3 sequences, over 25% of them seen just once; the ten biggest clones take up around an eighth. Sequencing used PBMCs or a T cell subset sorted from them (not recorded which). Receptor source: an adult woman who had mild COVID-19 (a few samples of this study predate the infection). Cell type and time point are not known.

The chain has TRBV5-1 and TRBJ1-1; 8 nucleotides match TRBD1. The CDR3 has 16 residues. Germline V lookup: CDR1 SGHRS, CDR2 YFSETQ. After removal of 1 base from V and 3 bases from J, the junction contained 8 bases not matched to a gene. CDR3 amino acids: CASSLLAGGMDTEAFF. CDR3 nucleotides: TGCGCCAGCAGCTTGTTGGCAGGGGGCATGGACACTGAAGCTTTCTTT.

The rearrangement links TRBV7-3 to TRBJ1-1, with D tentatively TRBD1 (6 bases). The CDR3 contains 15 residues. Trimming removed 4 bases from V and 4 bases from J, with 16 bases in between. Per the germline V gene, CDR1 is SGHTA and CDR2 is FQGTGA. The CDR3 here is CASSSAGRGATEAFF. CDR3 DNA: TGTGCCAGCAGCTCCGCTGGGAGGGGGGCCACTGAAGCTTTCTTT.

The rearrangement links TRBV7-9 to TRBJ2-7; D remains ambiguous. Germline CDR1 SEHNR, CDR2 FQNEAQ (reference sequence). The CDR3 is 14 residues long. Trimming stripped 5 bases from V and 1 base from J, with 12 bases between. CDR3 residues: CASSPGPWSYEQYF. CDR3 nucleotides: TGTGCCAGCAGCCCCGGGCCCTGGTCCTACGAGCAGTACTTC.

This chain uses TRBV7-2 with TRBJ1-2, with TRBD1 identical over 7 bases. After removal of 3 bases from V and 3 bases from J, the junction contained 4 bases not matched to a gene. This CDR3 comprises 14 residues. Germline V gene lookup returns CDR1 SGHTA and CDR2 FQGNSA. CDR3 protein: CASSFRDSYYGYTF. As DNA, the CDR3 is TGTGCCAGCAGCTTCCGGGACAGCTACTATGGCTACACCTTC.

The chain joins TRBV7-9 to TRBJ2-3; D might be TRBD1 (6 bases). The CDR3 covers 18 residues. Trimming cost V 3 bases and J 2 bases, with 21 bases left between them. Germline V lookup: CDR1 SEHNR, CDR2 FQNEAQ (reference sequence). DNA for the CDR3: TGTGCCAGCAGCTTGATTGAGCGACTTAGGGGACACACAGATACGCAGTATTTT. Translation: CASSLIERLRGHTDTQYF.

This clonotype was observed a few times. CDR3 in DNA: TGCAGCGCTCGTTGGTCCCCAGAAGGTTCGGATGAGCAGTTCTTC. It yields the protein CSARWSPEGSDEQFF. The chain links TRBV29-1 to TRBJ2-1, with D uncertain. Trimming left V 7 bases short and J 8 bases short, with 24 bases between. This CDR3 has 15 residues. Germline loops: CDR1 SQVTM, CDR2 ANQGSEA.

This clonotype has more than one count but fewer than ten. This sequence joins TRBV19 and TRBJ2-7; 8 nucleotides align to TRBD2. The CDR3 contains 16 residues. V was pared by 3 bases and J by 4 bases, with 11 bases of the junction left unmatched. Per the germline V gene, CDR1 is LNHDA and CDR2 is SQIVND (reference sequence). The CDR3 sequence is CASSMAGSGRDYEQYF. CDR3 coding DNA: TGTGCCAGTAGTATGGCAGGAAGCGGGAGAGATTACGAGCAGTACTTC.

The CDR3 nucleotides are TGCAGCGTTGCCCAGGATCCGGCTAATGAAAAACTGTTTTTT. Amino acid sequence: CSVAQDPANEKLFF. J is TRBJ1-4 and V is TRBV29-1; D is uncertain. The CDR3 runs to 14 residues. Trimming removed 4 bases from V and 3 bases from J, with 12 bases in between. The V gene's germline CDR1 is SQVTM and CDR2 ANQGSEA.

The CDR3 region is CASSRQGTNYEQYF. For the CDR3, the DNA is TGCGCCAGCAGCCGACAGGGGACGAACTACGAGCAGTACTTC. This chain joins TRBV5-1 and TRBJ2-7, with TRBD1 identical over 8 bases. This CDR3 is 14 amino acids long. Germline CDR1 and CDR2: SGHRS and YFSETQ. With V trimmed by 4 bases and J by 3 bases, 6 bases remained unmatched.

V is TRBV7-9 and J is TRBJ1-6; the D is unclear. The CDR3 contains 12 residues. Germline V lookup: CDR1 SEHNR, CDR2 FQNEAQ (reference sequence). Deletions cut 1 base from V and 8 bases from J, with 3 bases between. The CDR3 spells CASSLEYSPLHF. The DNA for the CDR3 is TGTGCCAGCAGCTTAGAGTATTCACCCCTCCACTTT. The variable domain in full, completed from reference TRBV7-9 and TRBJ1-6, reads DTGVSQNPRHKITKRGQNVTFRCDPISEHNRLYWYRQTLGQGPEFLTYFQNEAQLEKSRLLSDRFSAERPKGSFSTLEIQRTEQGDSAMYLCASSLEYSPLHFGNGTRLTVT.

The J gene is TRBJ1-5, the V gene TRBV12-3 or TRBV12-4; 8 positions match TRBD1. The CDR3 is made up of 16 amino acids. Trimming removed 4 bases from V and 6 bases from J; junction bases left unmatched: 11. CDR3: CASSSWATGEGQPQHF. The DNA for the CDR3 is TGTGCCAGCAGTTCCTGGGCGACAGGGGAGGGTCAGCCCCAGCATTTT.

This clonotype came up a few times. The rearrangement uses TRBV20-1 and TRBJ2-1; perhaps TRBD2 as D (5 bases). Germline CDR1 reads DFQATT; CDR2 reads SNEGSKA (reference sequence). The CDR3 is made up of 11 amino acids. V was cut by 5 bases and J by 8 bases, with 10 bases left in between. CDR3 nucleotides: TGCAGTGCTCCCACTAGTTATGAGCAGTTCTTC. It translates to CSAPTSYEQFF.

This clonotype has more than one count but fewer than ten. CDR3 in amino acids: CATSRDRTSWSSEQFF. The CDR3 coding sequence is TGTGCCACCAGCAGAGATCGAACTAGTTGGTCAAGTGAGCAGTTCTTC. This chain uses TRBV15 with TRBJ2-1, with D maybe TRBD2 (5 bases). Germline V gene lookup returns CDR1 LNHNV and CDR2 YYDKDF (reference sequence). The CDR3 runs to 16 residues. V shed 0 bases and J shed 9 bases, with 18 bases lying between them.

V and J are TRBV5-1 and TRBJ2-1, with 8 bases fitting TRBD2. With V trimmed by 4 bases and J by 7 bases, 22 bases remained unmatched. This CDR3 has 19 amino acids. Germline values: CDR1 SGHRS, CDR2 YFSETQ. The CDR3, as DNA: TGCGCCAGCAGCACGGGGGGGAATCCAATTAAGGGGAAAGGAAATGAGCAGTTCTTC. It specifies CASSTGGNPIKGKGNEQFF.

This sequence joins TRBV18 and TRBJ2-1; 12 bases line up with TRBD2. Germline lookup yields CDR1 KGHSH and CDR2 LQKENI. The CDR3 consists of 15 residues. The V segment lost 6 bases and the J segment 7 bases; nucleotides outside the gene matches: 7. Here the CDR3 reads CASSRTSGNPNEQFF. The CDR3 DNA reads TGTGCCAGCTCGCGGACTAGCGGGAATCCGAATGAGCAGTTCTTC.

The V gene is TRBV4-2, the J gene TRBJ1-1; D possibly corresponds to TRBD1 (6 bases). Germline CDR1 reads LGHNA; CDR2 reads YNFKEQ. V lost 3 bases and J lost 2, with 16 bases in between. The CDR3 runs to 16 residues. The CDR3 region is CASSQGQLGANTEAFF. CDR3 coding DNA: TGTGCCAGCAGCCAGGGACAACTGGGGGCAAACACTGAAGCTTTCTTT.

The chain has TRBV20-1 and TRBJ2-7, with D uncertain. This CDR3 spans 13 amino acids. Germline values: CDR1 DFQATT, CDR2 SNEGSKA (reference sequence). Trimming removed 6 bases from V and 5 bases from J, with 17 bases in between. The CDR3 DNA follows: TGCAGTGCCTCACCGCCATTCGTGCACGAGCAGTACTTC. It translates to CSASPPFVHEQYF.

The V and J genes are TRBV7-2 and TRBJ2-5; no clear D gene. CDR1 is SGHTA, CDR2 FQGNSA, per germline. Trimming shortened V by 3 bases and J by 4 bases, and 9 bases separated the two germline ends. The length of the CDR3 is 13 residues. In DNA form, the CDR3 reads TGTGCCAGCAGCTTGGGCGCCATAGAGACCCAGTACTTC. This translates into CASSLGAIETQYF. Using reference TRBV7-2 and TRBJ2-5 for the parts outside the CDR3, the full variable domain is GAGVSQSPSNKVTEKGKDVELRCDPISGHTALYWYRQSLGQGLEFLIYFQGNSAPDKSGLPSDRFSAERTGGSVSTLTIQRTQQEDSAVYLCASSLGAIETQYFGPGTRLLVL.

CDR3 sequence reads: CSAIHPGLAGHSYEQYF. The CDR3, as DNA: TGCAGTGCTATCCATCCGGGACTAGCGGGGCACTCCTACGAGCAGTACTTC. The chain has TRBV20-1 and TRBJ2-7; 13 bases agree with TRBD2. Germline V CDR1 and CDR2: DFQATT, SNEGSKA (reference sequence). The CDR3 loop spans 17 amino acids. V lost 4 bases to trimming and J lost 0 bases; unmatched junction nucleotides: 9.

V gene TRBV29-1 combines with J gene TRBJ1-1; 7 bases fit TRBD1. The germline gives CDR1 SQVTM, CDR2 ANQGSEA. Trimming at V came to 6 bases and at J to 0 bases, leaving 10 bases not matched to a gene. The CDR3 totals 15 residues. The CDR3 coding sequence is TGCAGCGTCCAACCCCAGGGGGGGATGAACACTGAAGCTTTCTTT. Its translation: CSVQPQGGMNTEAFF.

The chain is built from TRBV12-3 or TRBV12-4 and TRBJ1-1, with D unclear. This CDR3 is built from 11 residues. Deletions cut 6 bases from V and 7 bases from J, with 9 bases between. CDR3 DNA: TGTGCCAGCAGCACCTATGGTGAAGCTTTCTTT. It specifies CASSTYGEAFF.

This chain joins TRBV20-1 and TRBJ1-2; a possible D gene is TRBD1 (5 bases). The germline CDR1 and CDR2 sequences are DFQATT and SNEGSKA (reference sequence). Trimming cost V 2 bases and J 4 bases, with 20 bases left between them. The CDR3 runs to 16 residues. DNA for the CDR3: TGCAGTGCTAGAATCTTGAGGAAAACAGGACTCTATGGCTACACCTTC. Amino acids: CSARILRKTGLYGYTF.

The CDR3 sequence is CASSPPGRATNEKLFF. The CDR3 DNA sequence: TGTGCCAGCTCACCACCAGGGAGAGCAACTAATGAAAAACTGTTTTTT. The chain recombines TRBV18 with TRBJ1-4; D is unresolved. The CDR3 covers 16 residues. CDR1 and CDR2 from the germline V gene are KGHSH and LQKENI. Trimming took off 0 bases at V and 0 bases at J, with 8 bases between the two ends.

This chain connects TRBV4-3 to TRBJ1-2; TRBD1 is a possible D gene (5 bases). This CDR3 is built from 19 residues. Looked up from germline, CDR1 is LGHNA and CDR2 is YSLEER. Trimming shortened V by 0 bases and J by 4 bases, and 24 bases separated the two germline ends. CDR3 coding DNA: TGCGCCAGCAGCCAAGATTTCGTCGGGGACGGCCAGTTACTCTATGGCTACACCTTC. Its protein product is CASSQDFVGDGQLLYGYTF.

Only a few counts were recorded for this clonotype. This chain uses TRBV12-3 or TRBV12-4 with TRBJ2-2; 7 nucleotides align to TRBD1. V was pared by 2 bases and J by 7 bases, with 10 bases of the junction left unmatched. CDR3 size: 16 residues. In DNA, the CDR3 is TGTGCCAGCAGTTTATTCGGGACAGCCAGACTCGGGGAGCTGTTTTTT. Translating gives CASSLFGTARLGELFF.